The 15 T cell receptor beta chains below were found in one sample sequenced in a study of blood T cell repertoires in COVID-19. Produced via immunoSEQ multiplex PCR; TCRdb's table is partial and in-frame only. The sample includes some 120,000 clones, around 80% of them seen just once. The specimen was peripheral blood. These receptors were taken from a man aged 70 or older with active or convalescent COVID-19.

The chain carries TRBV3-1 (or the pseudogene TRBV3-2) and TRBJ1-1; weak D call: TRBD1 (6 bases). The CDR3 totals 14 residues. Germline V CDR1 and CDR2: LGHDT, YNNKEL (reference sequence). Trimming stripped 4 bases from V and 0 bases from J, with 9 bases between. CDR3 in amino acids: CASSRTAVNTEAFF. The CDR3 DNA reads TGTGCCAGCAGCCGGACAGCTGTGAACACTGAAGCTTTCTTT.

The chain joins TRBV19 to TRBJ2-3, with D possibly TRBD1 on 6 matching bases. In germline, CDR1 is LNHDA, CDR2 SQIVND (reference sequence). The CDR3 runs to 16 residues. Trimming left V 6 bases short and J 0 bases short, with 16 bases between. CDR3 amino acids: CASRGTRYSSTDTQYF. Written as DNA, the CDR3 is TGTGCCAGTAGGGGGACACGCTATTCTAGCACAGATACGCAGTATTTT.

The chain recombines TRBV5-1 with TRBJ1-2, with TRBD1 as a possible D gene (6 bases). There are 16 residues in the CDR3. Trimming removed 4 bases from V and 8 bases from J, with 24 bases in between. CDR1 SGHRS and CDR2 YFSETQ come from the germline V gene. The CDR3 here is CASSPRTGGGLGGYTF. In DNA, the CDR3 is TGCGCCAGCAGCCCGCGGACGGGGGGCGGGCTAGGAGGCTACACCTTC.

The chain employs TRBV11-3 and TRBJ2-3, with TRBD1 identical over 7 bases. Germline V gives CDR1 SGHNT, CDR2 YENEEA. The V gene end was trimmed by 5 bases and the J gene end by 2 bases; junction bases not matched to a gene: 19. The CDR3 covers 19 residues. CDR3 in amino acids: CASSPRPGRGNQATDTQYF. CDR3 DNA: TGTGCCAGCAGCCCGAGACCGGGCAGGGGGAATCAGGCCACAGATACGCAGTATTTT.

This clone was observed a few times. V gene TRBV27 combines with J gene TRBJ1-5, with TRBD1 matching 9 bases. The V segment lost 6 bases and the J segment 6 bases; nucleotides outside the gene matches: 12. The CDR3 runs 16 residues. From germline, CDR1 is MNHEY and CDR2 SMNVEV (reference sequence). The CDR3 reads CASSPSGDRVFQPQHF. The CDR3 coding sequence is TGTGCCAGCAGCCCCTCGGGGGACAGGGTATTTCAGCCCCAGCATTTT.

The J gene is TRBJ1-1, the V gene TRBV28; 7 positions match TRBD1. The junction had 16 bases not matched to a gene; V was cut back by 2 bases and J by 4 bases. The germline V gene encodes CDR1 MDHEN and CDR2 SYDVKM. The CDR3 contains 18 residues. The CDR3 is CASSLGGTPGQDGTEAFF. DNA for the CDR3: TGTGCCAGCAGTTTAGGGGGGACCCCTGGACAGGATGGCACTGAAGCTTTCTTT.

V gene TRBV29-1 combines with J gene TRBJ2-5, with TRBD1 identical over 7 bases. Germline V gene lookup returns CDR1 SQVTM and CDR2 ANQGSEA. The CDR3 consists of 14 residues. The V segment lost 6 bases and the J segment 0 bases; nucleotides outside the gene matches: 7. This chain's CDR3 is CSVRPRGYQETQYF. For the CDR3, the DNA is TGCAGCGTGAGGCCCAGGGGGTACCAAGAGACCCAGTACTTC.

This clone showed up just a few times. This chain links TRBV18 with TRBJ1-2; TRBD1 agrees at 9 bases. CDR1 and CDR2 (germline): KGHSH, LQKENI. Trimming removed 3 bases from V and 2 bases from J; junction bases left unmatched: 4. CDR3 length equals 15 residues. The CDR3 spells CASSPGDRVNYGYTF. Here the CDR3 DNA reads TGTGCCAGCTCACCTGGGGACAGGGTGAACTATGGCTACACCTTC.

The V call is TRBV12-2, the J call TRBJ1-1; TRBD1, the D gene given by the table, was not confirmed from the DNA. TRBV12-2 is annotated as a pseudogene. The CDR3 extends over 16 amino acids. Here the CDR3 DNA reads TGTGCAAGTCGACGGACGGGGACAGGGTGGAACACTGAAGCTTTCTTT. This encodes CASRRTGTGWNTEAFF.

The chain employs TRBV24-1 and TRBJ1-5; TRBD1 matches 7 bases. J lost 7 bases, V lost 4 bases, and 6 bases had no gene match. CDR3 length: 14 residues. CDR1 is KGHDR and CDR2 is SFDVKD in the germline V gene. The CDR3 DNA reads TGTGCCACCAGTGAAGTACAGGGGCTCCAGCCCCAGCATTTT. Protein: CATSEVQGLQPQHF.

The rearrangement uses TRBV5-1 and TRBJ2-7; the D gene is possibly TRBD1 (6 bases). V dropped 0 bases and J dropped 6 bases, with 16 bases sitting between them. The CDR3 is made up of 15 amino acids. Germline CDR1 is SGHRS and CDR2 is YFSETQ. CDR3 nucleotide sequence: TGCGCCAGCAGCTTGGCCGGGACACCACTTCTCGAGCAGTACTTC. Encoded protein: CASSLAGTPLLEQYF.

The chain recombines TRBV11-3 with TRBJ2-5; the match to TRBD2 covers 16 bases. With V trimmed by 3 bases and J by 5 bases, 3 bases remained unmatched. Germline loops: CDR1 SGHNT, CDR2 YENEEA. The CDR3 runs to 16 residues. This CDR3 is CASSFPGLAGGETQYF. As DNA, the CDR3 is TGTGCCAGCAGCTTCCCGGGACTAGCGGGAGGGGAGACCCAGTACTTC.

V and J are TRBV6-5 and TRBJ1-5; no reliable D call. The CDR3 spans 12 residues. The germline CDR1 and CDR2 sequences are MNHEY and SVGAGI. Trimming shortened V by 6 bases and J by 6 bases, and 9 bases separated the two germline ends. The CDR3 spells CASRTGFQPQHF. The CDR3 nucleotides read TGTGCCAGCAGAACGGGGTTTCAGCCCCAGCATTTT.

The chain has TRBV7-2 and TRBJ2-3; 10 positions match TRBD2. The CDR3 is 15 residues long. Losses at the gene ends were 1 base for V and 7 bases for J; bases not matched to a gene: 5. Germline values: CDR1 SGHTA, CDR2 FQGNSA. The CDR3 coding sequence is TGTGCCAGCAGCTTAGAGGGGACTAGCGTATATACGCAGTATTTT. Translating it yields CASSLEGTSVYTQYF.

This chain connects TRBV12-3 or TRBV12-4 to TRBJ2-2; D gene uncertain. V dropped 5 bases and J dropped 5 bases, with 9 bases sitting between them. CDR3 length: 13 amino acids. In DNA form, the CDR3 reads TGTGCCAGCAGTCTGTGGAGAACCGGGGAGCTGTTTTTT. Amino acid sequence: CASSLWRTGELFF.